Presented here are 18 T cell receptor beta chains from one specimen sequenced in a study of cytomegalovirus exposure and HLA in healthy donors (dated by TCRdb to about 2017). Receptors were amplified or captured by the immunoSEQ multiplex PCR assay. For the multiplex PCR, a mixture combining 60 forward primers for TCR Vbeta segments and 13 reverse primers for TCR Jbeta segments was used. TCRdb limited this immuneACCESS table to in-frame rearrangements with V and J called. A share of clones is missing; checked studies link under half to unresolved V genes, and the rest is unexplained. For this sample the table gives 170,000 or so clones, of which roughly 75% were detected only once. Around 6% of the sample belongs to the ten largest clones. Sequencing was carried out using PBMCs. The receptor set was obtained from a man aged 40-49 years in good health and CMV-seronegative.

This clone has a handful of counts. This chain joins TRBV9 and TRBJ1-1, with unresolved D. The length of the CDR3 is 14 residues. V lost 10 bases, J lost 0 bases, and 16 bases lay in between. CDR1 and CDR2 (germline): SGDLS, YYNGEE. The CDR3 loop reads CASSRGRMNTEAFF. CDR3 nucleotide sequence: TGTGCCTCTTCCCGCGGGAGGATGAACACTGAAGCTTTCTTT.

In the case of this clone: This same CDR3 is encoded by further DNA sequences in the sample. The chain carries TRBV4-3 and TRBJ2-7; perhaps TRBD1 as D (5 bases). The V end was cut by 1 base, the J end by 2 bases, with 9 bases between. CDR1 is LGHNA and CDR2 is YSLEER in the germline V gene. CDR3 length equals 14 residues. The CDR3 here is CASSQGAGTYEQYF. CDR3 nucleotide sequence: TGCGCCAGCAGCCAAGGGGCAGGGACCTACGAGCAGTACTTC.

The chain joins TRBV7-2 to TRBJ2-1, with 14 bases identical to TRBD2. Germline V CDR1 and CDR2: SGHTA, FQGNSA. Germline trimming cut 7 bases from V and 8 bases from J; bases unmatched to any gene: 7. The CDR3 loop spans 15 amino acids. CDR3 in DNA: TGTGCCAGCACCCGACTAGCGGGAGGGCCGCATGAGCAGTTCTTC. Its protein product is CASTRLAGGPHEQFF.

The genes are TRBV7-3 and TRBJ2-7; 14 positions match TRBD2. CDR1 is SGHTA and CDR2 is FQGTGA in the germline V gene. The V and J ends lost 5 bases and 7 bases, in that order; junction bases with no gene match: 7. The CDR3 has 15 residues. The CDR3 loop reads CASSLMGLAGDEQYF. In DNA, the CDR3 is TGTGCCAGCAGCCTAATGGGACTAGCGGGAGATGAGCAGTACTTC.

This CDR3 reads CASSLTEAPEKLFF. The CDR3 DNA reads as TGCGCCAGCAGCTTGACGGAGGCCCCCGAAAAACTGTTTTTT. The chain recombines TRBV5-1 with TRBJ1-4; D call uncertain. Trimming left V 1 base short and J 8 bases short, with 12 bases between. CDR1 is SGHRS, CDR2 YFSETQ, per germline. The CDR3 covers 14 residues. Looking up the rest from reference TRBV5-1 and TRBJ1-4 gives the full variable domain: KAGVTQTPRYLIKTRGQQVTLSCSPISGHRSVSWYQQTPGQGLQFLFEYFSETQRNKGNFPGRFSGRQFSNSRSEMNVSTLELGDSALYLCASSLTEAPEKLFFGSGTQLSVL.

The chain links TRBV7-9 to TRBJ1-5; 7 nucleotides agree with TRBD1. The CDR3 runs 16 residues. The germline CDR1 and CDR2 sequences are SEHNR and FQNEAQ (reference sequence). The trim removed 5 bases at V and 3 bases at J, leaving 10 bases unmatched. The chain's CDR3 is CASSQGGTVTNQPQHF. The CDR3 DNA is TGTGCCAGCAGCCAAGGTGGGACAGTTACCAATCAGCCCCAGCATTTT. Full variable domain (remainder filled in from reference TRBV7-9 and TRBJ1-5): DTGVSQNPRHKITKRGQNVTFRCDPISEHNRLYWYRQTLGQGPEFLTYFQNEAQLEKSRLLSDRFSAERPKGSFSTLEIQRTEQGDSAMYLCASSQGGTVTNQPQHFGDGTRLSIL.

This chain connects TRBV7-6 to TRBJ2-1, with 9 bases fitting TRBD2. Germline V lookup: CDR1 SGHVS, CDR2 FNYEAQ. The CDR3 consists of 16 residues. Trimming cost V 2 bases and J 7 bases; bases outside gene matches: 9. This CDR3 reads CASSLPGGGARNEQFF. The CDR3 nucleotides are TGTGCCAGCAGCTTACCGGGCGGGGGGGCGAGGAATGAGCAGTTCTTC.

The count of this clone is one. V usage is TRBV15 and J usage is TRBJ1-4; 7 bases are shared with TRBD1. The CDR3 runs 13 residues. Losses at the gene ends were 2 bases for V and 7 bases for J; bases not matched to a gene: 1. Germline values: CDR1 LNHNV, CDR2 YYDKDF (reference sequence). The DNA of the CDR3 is TGTGCCACCAGCAGACAGGGGGTTGAAAAACTGTTTTTT. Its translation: CATSRQGVEKLFF.

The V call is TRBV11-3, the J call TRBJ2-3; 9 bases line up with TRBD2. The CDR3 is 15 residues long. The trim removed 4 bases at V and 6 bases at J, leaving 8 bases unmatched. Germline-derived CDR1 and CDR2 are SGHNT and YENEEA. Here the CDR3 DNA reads TGTGCCAGCAGCTCCCGAGCTGGACTAGCGGATACGCAGTATTTT. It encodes CASSSRAGLADTQYF. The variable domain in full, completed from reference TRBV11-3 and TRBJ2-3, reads EAGVVQSPRYKIIEKKQPVAFWCNPISGHNTLYWYLQNLGQGPELLIRYENEEAVDDSQLPKDRFSAERLKGVDSTLKIQPAELGDSAVYLCASSSRAGLADTQYFGPGTRLTVL.

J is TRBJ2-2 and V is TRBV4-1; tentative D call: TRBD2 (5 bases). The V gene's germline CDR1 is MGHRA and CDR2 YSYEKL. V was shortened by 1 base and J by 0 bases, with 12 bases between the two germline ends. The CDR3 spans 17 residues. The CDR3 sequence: CASSQVGLRTNTGELFF. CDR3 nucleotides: TGCGCCAGCAGCCAAGTTGGACTCCGAACGAACACCGGGGAGCTGTTTTTT.

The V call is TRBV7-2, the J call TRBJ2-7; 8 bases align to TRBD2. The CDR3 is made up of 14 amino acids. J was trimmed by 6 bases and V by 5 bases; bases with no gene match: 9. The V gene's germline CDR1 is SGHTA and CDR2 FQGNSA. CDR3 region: CASSPRGRGVEQYF. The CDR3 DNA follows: TGTGCCAGCAGCCCGAGAGGGCGGGGGGTCGAGCAGTACTTC.

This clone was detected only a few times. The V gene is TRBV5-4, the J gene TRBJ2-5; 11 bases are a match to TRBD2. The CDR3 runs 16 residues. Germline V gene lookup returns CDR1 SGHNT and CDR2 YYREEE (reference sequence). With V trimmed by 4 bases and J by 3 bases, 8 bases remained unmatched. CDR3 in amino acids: CASSGLLAGEKETQYF. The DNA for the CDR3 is TGTGCCAGCAGCGGACTACTAGCGGGGGAGAAAGAGACCCAGTACTTC.

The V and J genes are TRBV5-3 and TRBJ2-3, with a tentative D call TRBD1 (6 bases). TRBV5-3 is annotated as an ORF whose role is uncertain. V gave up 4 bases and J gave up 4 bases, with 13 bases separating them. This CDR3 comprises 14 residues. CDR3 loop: CARSHRQVPDTQYF. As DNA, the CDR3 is TGTGCCAGAAGCCACAGACAGGTACCAGATACGCAGTATTTT.

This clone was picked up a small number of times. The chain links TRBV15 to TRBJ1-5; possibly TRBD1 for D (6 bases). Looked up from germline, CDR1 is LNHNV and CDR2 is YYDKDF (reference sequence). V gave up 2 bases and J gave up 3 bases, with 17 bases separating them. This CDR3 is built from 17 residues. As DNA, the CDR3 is TGTGCCACCAGCAGACCCTCGGGGGGCAGGAACAATCAGCCCCAGCATTTT. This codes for CATSRPSGGRNNQPQHF.

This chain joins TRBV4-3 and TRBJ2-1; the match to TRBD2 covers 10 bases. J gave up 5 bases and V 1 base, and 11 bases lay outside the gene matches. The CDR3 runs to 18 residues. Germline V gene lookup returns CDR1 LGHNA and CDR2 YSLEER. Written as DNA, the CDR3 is TGCGCCAGCAGCCAAGTTGCCTTCGGACTAGCGGATAACAATGAGCAGTTCTTC. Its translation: CASSQVAFGLADNNEQFF.

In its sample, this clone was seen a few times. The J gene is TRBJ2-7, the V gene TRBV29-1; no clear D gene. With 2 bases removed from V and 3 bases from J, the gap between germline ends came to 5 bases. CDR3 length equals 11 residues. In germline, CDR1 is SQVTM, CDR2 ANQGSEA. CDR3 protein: CSVESYYEQYF. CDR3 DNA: TGCAGCGTTGAATCGTACTACGAGCAGTACTTC.

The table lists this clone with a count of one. The CDR3 region is CASSPGLAEDTQYF. Written as DNA, the CDR3 is TGTGCCAGCTCACCAGGACTAGCCGAAGATACGCAGTATTTT. V and J are TRBV18 and TRBJ2-3, with 8 nucleotides matching TRBD2. The J segment lost 5 bases and the V segment lost 2 bases, leaving 3 bases of the junction unmatched. CDR3 length: 14 residues. The germline V gene encodes CDR1 KGHSH and CDR2 LQKENI.

CDR3 sequence (DNA): TGCAGCGTTGGGAACAGGGTATCCCCCTACAATGAGCAGTTCTTC. As protein: CSVGNRVSPYNEQFF. This chain links TRBV29-1 with TRBJ2-1, with D tentatively TRBD1 (6 bases). The V gene's germline CDR1 is SQVTM and CDR2 ANQGSEA. This CDR3 is 15 amino acids long. Trimming removed 4 bases from V and 2 bases from J, with 15 bases in between.